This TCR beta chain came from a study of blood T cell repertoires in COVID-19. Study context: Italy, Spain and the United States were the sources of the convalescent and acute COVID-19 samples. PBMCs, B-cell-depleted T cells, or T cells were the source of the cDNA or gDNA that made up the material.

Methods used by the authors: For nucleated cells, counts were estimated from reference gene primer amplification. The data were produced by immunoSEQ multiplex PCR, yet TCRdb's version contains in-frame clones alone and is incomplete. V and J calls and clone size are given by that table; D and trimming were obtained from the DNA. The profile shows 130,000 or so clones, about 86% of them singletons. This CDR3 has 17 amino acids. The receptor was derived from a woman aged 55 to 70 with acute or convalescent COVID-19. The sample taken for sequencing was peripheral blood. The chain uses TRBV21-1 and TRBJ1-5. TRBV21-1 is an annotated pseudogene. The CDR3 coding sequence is TGTGCCAGCAGCAAAGCCCCGCGGGGGAAAAGCAATCAGCCCCAGCATTTT. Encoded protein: CASSKAPRGKSNQPQHF.